The rows below give T cell receptor beta chains drawn from one sample of a study of blood T cell repertoires in COVID-19. The protocol was immunoSEQ multiplex PCR, while the TCRdb copy is restricted to in-frame clones and leaves out a portion. Of 55,000 to 80,000 clones in the sample, about 90% were seen once. Sequencing input: peripheral blood. The receptors derive from a human donor in a cohort sampled during active COVID-19. The CDR3 runs from the conserved cysteine through the conserved F or W. D genes are given only for firm matches. Size values are once, few and many counts, or a class for expanded clones, and some rows have none.

j_call	clone_size	d_call	v_call	cdr3_nt	cdr3_aa
TRBJ2-1	-	TRBD1	TRBV7-9	TGTGCCAGCAGCTTCCAACAGACAGGGGAGTACAATGAGCAGTTCTTC	CASSFQQTGEYNEQFF
TRBJ2-5	-	TRBD1	TRBV18	TGTGCCAGCTCATATGGGACAGGGGAACAAGAGACCCAGTACTTC	CASSYGTGEQETQYF
TRBJ1-6	-	-	TRBV6-4	TGTGCCAGCAGCTCGGGCGGGTATTCACCCCTCCACTTT	CASSSGGYSPLHF
TRBJ2-3	-	-	TRBV29-1	TGCAGCGTTGACAAGGGCCGGGGGACAGATACGCAGTATTTT	CSVDKGRGTDTQYF
TRBJ2-1	-	TRBD2	TRBV7-3	TGTGCCAGCAGCTTAAAGGCGGGGGGCCTCTACAATGAGCAGTTCTTC	CASSLKAGGLYNEQFF
TRBJ1-2	once	TRBD1	TRBV7-9	TGTGCCAGCAGCCCGACAGGGGAATCTGGCTACACCTTC	CASSPTGESGYTF
TRBJ2-1	-	-	TRBV6-1	TGTGCCAGCAGTGAGGCGGCCAATGAGCAGTTCTTC	CASSEAANEQFF
TRBJ2-5	once	-	TRBV13	TGTGCCAGCAGCAAAGGGGCAGAATTTTACCAAGAGACCCAGTACTTC	CASSKGAEFYQETQYF
TRBJ2-5	-	-	TRBV29-1	TGCAGCGTCGCCGAAGGAGGGACCCAGTACTTC	CSVAEGGTQYF
TRBJ1-1	many	-	TRBV7-9	TGTGCCAGCAGCTTATCGGGGAACACTGAAGCTTTCTTT	CASSLSGNTEAFF
TRBJ1-2	-	TRBD1	TRBV11-2	TGTGCCAGCAGCCCTTCAGGGACAGGGGACGTTCGGGGTGGCTACACCTTC	CASSPSGTGDVRGGYTF
TRBJ2-3	-	TRBD1	TRBV27	TGTGCCAGCAGTTTCGGTGGGACAGGGCCGAATACGCAGTATTTT	CASSFGGTGPNTQYF
TRBJ2-5	-	TRBD1	TRBV18	TGTGCCAGCTCACCGACAGGGGGCCAAGAGACCCAGTACTTC	CASSPTGGQETQYF
TRBJ2-7	once	-	TRBV12-3/TRBV12-4	TGTGCCAGCAGTTTTGGCGGGACGGGGGAGCAGTACTTC	CASSFGGTGEQYF
TRBJ2-1	-	TRBD1	TRBV11-3	TGTGCCAGCAGCTTAGACTTCAGGGGGCAGAATGAGCAGTTCTTC	CASSLDFRGQNEQFF
TRBJ1-1	-	-	TRBV2	TGTGCCAGCAGTGCGAGGGAGGGTGAAGCTTTCTTT	CASSAREGEAFF
TRBJ1-2	-	-	TRBV2	TGTGCCAGCAGTGACCTCCGGACAGCCTATGGCTACACCTTC	CASSDLRTAYGYTF
TRBJ1-2	-	-	TRBV5-4	TGTGCCAGCAGCCAGGATACAAATGGCTACACCTTC	CASSQDTNGYTF
TRBJ2-1	-	TRBD2	TRBV5-5	TGTGCCAGCAGCTTGGCCGGGGCGGGGGGCTCCTACAATGAGCAGTTCTTC	CASSLAGAGGSYNEQFF
TRBJ2-5	-	TRBD2	TRBV6-6	TGTGCCAGCAGCCCTGGGGGCGGGGGGCAGTACTTC	CASSPGGGGQYF
TRBJ2-2	few	-	TRBV7-6	TGTGCCAGCAGCTTAGAGACAGCTTCGAACACCGGGGAGCTGTTTTTT	CASSLETASNTGELFF
TRBJ1-1	once	-	TRBV6-1	TGTGCCAGCAGTGAATATCGAGGAACTGAAGCTTTCTTT	CASSEYRGTEAFF
TRBJ2-5	-	TRBD2	TRBV7-2	TGTGCCAGCAGCTTAAGGGGACTAGCGGGGGGGCGACGGGAGACCCAGTACTTC	CASSLRGLAGGRRETQYF
TRBJ2-3	-	TRBD2	TRBV9	TGTGCCAGCAGCGGAGCCCCCGGGACTAGCGGGGCGAAGGGAGATACGCAGTATTTT	CASSGAPGTSGAKGDTQYF
TRBJ1-2	once	-	TRBV12-3/TRBV12-4	TGTGCCAGCAGTTTTGGGGGGTATGGCTACACCTTC	CASSFGGYGYTF
TRBJ2-2	-	-	TRBV30	TGTGCCTGGAATCGGGGGACGAACACCGGGGAGCTGTTTTTT	CAWNRGTNTGELFF
TRBJ1-2	-	TRBD1	TRBV5-1	TGCGCCAGCAGCTTGGCTGACAGGGAAGATTTTGGTGGCTACACCTTC	CASSLADREDFGGYTF
TRBJ1-1	-	TRBD1	TRBV19	TGTGCCAGTAAGCCGGGACAGGGTCGCACTGAAGCTTTCTTT	CASKPGQGRTEAFF
TRBJ2-5	-	-	TRBV5-1	TGCGCCAGCAGCCCGGGCGGACTGCAAGAGACCCAGTACTTC	CASSPGGLQETQYF
TRBJ2-5	few	TRBD2	TRBV9	TGTGCCAGCAGCGCAGGGACTAGCGGGGGGAGTCCCCAAGAGACCCAGTACTTC	CASSAGTSGGSPQETQYF
TRBJ1-1	-	TRBD1	TRBV29-1	TGCAGCGTTGAATACAGGGGAAACACTGAAGCTTTCTTT	CSVEYRGNTEAFF
TRBJ2-7	-	TRBD2	TRBV6-1	TGTGCCAGCAGTGAGGTGACTAGCAGCTACGAGCAGTACTTC	CASSEVTSSYEQYF